The 3 T cell receptor beta chains below all came from one sample that was sequenced in a study of identical twins. TCRdb passed the 5' RACE reads through MiXCR, listing each CDR3 protein once. The sample records some 1,600,000 distinct CDR3 sequences, 32% being singletons. The specimen was cord blood. The receptors originated from a newborn girl in good health.

This clonotype was found many times. The V gene is TRBV27, the J gene TRBJ2-1, with 11 bases that match TRBD2. Germline V lookup: CDR1 MNHEY, CDR2 SMNVEV (reference sequence). This CDR3 is 16 amino acids long. V trimming: 6 bases; J trimming: 1 base; junction bases outside the gene matches: 5. CDR3 amino acids: CASSSWTSGSYNEQFF. The CDR3 bases are TGTGCCAGCAGCTCTTGGACTAGCGGGTCCTACAATGAGCAGTTCTTC.

This clonotype was seen repeatedly, ten times or more. No DNA is shown, since the ends of the CDR3 on it are uncertain; the CDR3 is the one TCRdb lists. The chain couples TRBV12-3 or TRBV12-4 to TRBJ1-2; the table's D call, TRBD1, has no DNA check behind it. The CDR3 length equals 15 residues, ends included. The CDR3 protein is CASSFLAGGGYGYTF.

This clonotype was detected a few times. This chain joins TRBV10-3 and TRBJ1-4; D unclear. The CDR3 covers 12 residues. The V end lost 0 bases, the J end lost 7 bases, and 3 bases lay between the germline ends. CDR1 ENHRY and CDR2 SYGVKD come from the germline V gene. CDR3 residues: CAISESLEKLFF. CDR3 nucleotide sequence: TGTGCCATCAGTGAGTCCCTTGAAAAACTGTTTTTT.